A single TCR beta chain is shown here with its context. This sample is part of a study of T cells expressing NK-cell markers. Germline CDR1 is SGHDN and CDR2 is FVKESK. The CDR3 length is 15 residues. The TCR beta cDNA came from 5'RACE template switching with UMIs. TCRdb reanalyzed the 5' RACE reads, giving one entry per CDR3 protein sequence and no DNA. Its listing shows fewer than 400,000 distinct CDR3 sequences. Sequencing input: blood T cells: a sorted CD56 or NKG2C T cell subset, CD4+ or CD8+ T cells, or bulk PBMC T cells (not recorded which). The chain links TRBV14 to TRBJ1-1. This TCR was recovered from a man aged 18-69 years in good health. The CDR3 is CASSPILGVVTEAFF.